The T cell receptor (beta chain) under discussion was sequenced for a study of cytomegalovirus exposure and HLA in healthy donors. Notes on this clone: Its antigen is currently unknown.

In the PCR, 60 Vbeta and 13 Jbeta primers were used. Clones were sequenced by immunoSEQ multiplex PCR, and TCRdb holds only the in-frame ones, with some missing. Seen here are about 190,000 clones, about 81% observed once, and the top ten hold about 0.8%. V dropped 6 bases and J dropped 2; count of bases not matched to a gene: 10. The CDR3 is made up of 16 amino acids. Germline V gives CDR1 MDHEN, CDR2 SYDVKM. Study-level results: Altogether, 164 TCR beta chains were recorded as cytomegalovirus-associated. For most TCR beta V segments, an earlier analysis put the productive rate at about 90% or about 30% of the time.

Donors sampled were nominally healthy, though unrecorded immune exposures were likely. The sequence derives from a young woman in good health and CMV-seronegative. Sequenced sample: PBMCs. The V gene is TRBV28, the J gene TRBJ2-7; 10 bases agree with TRBD2. CDR3 region: CASSQSGLAKTYEQYF. In nucleotides, the CDR3 is TGTGCCAGCAGCCAGTCGGGACTAGCGAAAACCTACGAGCAGTACTTC. The full variable domain, rest sourced from reference TRBV28 and TRBJ2-7, is DVKVTQSSRYLVKRTGEKVFLECVQDMDHENMFWYRQDPGLGLRLIYFSYDVKMKEKGDIPEGYSVSREKKERFSLILESASTNQTSMYLCASSQSGLAKTYEQYFGPGTRLTVT.